The 11 T cell receptor beta chains in this list originate from one sample, sequenced in a study of shared clonotypes between healthy human individuals. Assay used: immunoSEQ multiplex PCR; TCRdb lists only in-frame clones, some missing. This table has about 680,000 clones, around 73% appearing once. Sequencing was done on a sample of memory CD4+ T cells sorted from blood. Subset described: CD45RA-negative fraction. The receptors were gathered from a woman under 40 in good health.

The chain joins TRBV5-1 to TRBJ2-1; 7 bases align to TRBD1. From germline, CDR1 is SGHRS and CDR2 YFSETQ. CDR3 size: 14 residues. V dropped 0 bases and J dropped 7; count of bases not matched to a gene: 4. CDR3 in amino acids: CASSLAGGQNEQFF. The CDR3 DNA follows: TGCGCCAGCAGCTTGGCTGGGGGACAGAATGAGCAGTTCTTC.

This rearrangement joins TRBV28 to TRBJ1-2, with D unresolved. Trimming removed 2 bases from V and 8 bases from J, with 12 bases in between. In germline, CDR1 is MDHEN, CDR2 SYDVKM. The CDR3 has 13 amino acids. Here the CDR3 reads CASSLGAWHGYTF. CDR3 sequence (DNA): TGTGCCAGCAGTTTAGGTGCATGGCACGGCTACACCTTC.

This clone was counted at least ten times. The CDR3 sequence is CASSVSGLAGGPWEQYF. The CDR3 DNA follows: TGTGCCAGCAGTGTGTCGGGACTAGCGGGAGGGCCGTGGGAGCAGTACTTC. The rearrangement uses TRBV6-1 and TRBJ2-7; 16 bases align to TRBD2. V shed 4 bases and J 7 bases; nucleotides not matched to a gene: 10. CDR3 size: 17 residues. In germline, CDR1 is MNHNS, CDR2 SASEGT.

The chain has TRBV7-6 and TRBJ2-5; D not certain. The CDR3 has 15 amino acids. From germline, CDR1 is SGHVS and CDR2 FNYEAQ. V lost 6 bases to trimming and J lost 2 bases, with 16 bases between them. This chain's CDR3 is CASSRYQLNQETQYF. CDR3 DNA sequence: TGTGCCAGCAGTCGGTACCAGCTGAATCAAGAGACCCAGTACTTC.

This rearrangement joins TRBV4-1 to TRBJ1-2, with D unresolved. The length of the CDR3 is 12 residues. Trimming removed 0 bases from V and 8 bases from J, with 7 bases in between. Germline V CDR1 and CDR2: MGHRA, YSYEKL. The CDR3 bases are TGCGCCAGCAGCCAAGATCCTGGGGGCTACACCTTC. Translated: CASSQDPGGYTF.

The CDR3: CASSPGGTVNYGYTF. CDR3 sequence (DNA): TGTGCCAGCTCACCAGGAGGGACGGTTAACTATGGCTACACCTTC. The V and J genes are TRBV18 and TRBJ1-2, with D tentatively TRBD1 (5 bases). Germline values: CDR1 KGHSH, CDR2 LQKENI. This CDR3 spans 15 amino acids. Trimming shortened V by 2 bases and J by 1 base, and 11 bases separated the two germline ends.

This sequence joins TRBV7-6 and TRBJ2-2, with TRBD1 identical over 8 bases. V shed 4 bases, J shed 0 bases, and the junction held 10 bases outside the gene matches. The CDR3 is 18 residues long. Germline lookup yields CDR1 SGHVS and CDR2 FNYEAQ. CDR3 region: CASSSRSPGQANTGELFF. In DNA, the CDR3 is TGTGCCAGCAGCTCACGTTCCCCGGGACAGGCGAACACCGGGGAGCTGTTTTTT.

A single count supports this clone. J is TRBJ2-7 and V is TRBV5-5, with D maybe TRBD1 (5 bases). Trimming cost V 0 bases and J 1 base, with 8 bases left between them. Per the germline V gene, CDR1 is SGHKS and CDR2 is YYEKEE (reference sequence). This CDR3 region has 14 residues. The CDR3: CASSLDYRSYEQYF. In nucleotides, the CDR3 is TGTGCCAGCAGCTTGGACTACAGGTCCTACGAGCAGTACTTC.

J is TRBJ1-2 and V is TRBV7-4; no reliable D call. CDR3 size: 14 residues. V dropped 5 bases and J dropped 6 bases, with 16 bases sitting between them. Germline V lookup: CDR1 SGHVT, CDR2 SQSDAQ. The DNA of the CDR3 is TGTGCCAGCAGCGCAAATAGGACTTTGGATGGCTACACCTTC. Translated, it gives CASSANRTLDGYTF.

This clone was seen a few times. This chain links TRBV29-1 with TRBJ1-1; D might be TRBD1 (6 bases). The CDR3 covers 13 residues. V dropped 3 bases and J dropped 6 bases, with 14 bases sitting between them. CDR1 and CDR2 (germline): SQVTM, ANQGSEA. The CDR3 nucleotides read TGCAGCGTTGAGGAACAGGGAGGCGCTGAAGCTTTCTTT. This gives the protein CSVEEQGGAEAFF.

This chain connects TRBV30 to TRBJ1-2; D may be TRBD1 (6 bases). CDR1 is GTSNPN and CDR2 is SVGIG in the germline V gene (reference sequence). V lost 0 bases and J lost 4, with 9 bases in between. This CDR3 contains 13 residues. CDR3 residues: CAWSVLTGYGYTF. CDR3 DNA sequence: TGTGCCTGGAGTGTTTTGACAGGCTATGGCTACACCTTC.